This T cell receptor beta chain comes out of a study of shared clonotypes between healthy human individuals (dated by TCRdb to about 2020). General notes on the study: Two women and three men aged 18 to 49 years were included in the cohort. For each donor, CD4 naive and CD4 memory were each run on three plates, CD8 naive on two plates, and CD8 memory on one plate. To estimate repertoire size and how much clonotype sharing occurs between individuals, the study deeply sequenced the blood TCR repertoires of roughly 5 healthy adults. To increase sequencing depth and limit assay-specific biases, TCR repertoire library preparation and sequencing were carried out by different laboratories using diverse techniques. Each donor's leukapheresis produced roughly between roughly 0.94 and 9.5 billion PBMCs.

Using the deep immunoSEQ assay, multiplex PCR amplified TCR CDR3 regions from genomic DNA. Genomic DNA extracted from each cell subset was distributed evenly over all wells of several immunoSEQ 96-well plates, and each plate served as one replicate. For sorted subsets, around 0.2 ug of genomic DNA, equivalent to around 31,000 T cell genomes, went into each replicate PCR. Purified libraries were measured with a Qubit 3.0 fluorometer, size-checked on a Bioanalyzer 2100, and measured again with the KAPA Library Quantification kit. Every immunoSEQ 96-well plate was sequenced on a separate single-read 150-cycle Illumina NextSeq 550 flow cell. The study's own analysis went as follows. Because the immunoSEQ output included only junctional sequences and no quality scores, the filtering could not be the same as the filtering used for full-length reads. Sequences were annotated with PyIR, a Python wrapper for IgBLAST v1.9, using IMGT germline references to assign V/J genes and CDR3. Reads with weak V/J assignments (E-value above 1e-6), missing CDR3, stop codons, out-of-frame junctions, or ambiguous translated residues were removed. A V3J clonotype was defined by an identical inferred V gene, J gene, and CDR3 amino acid sequence. To compute the percentage overlap between repertoires, the number of shared unique clonotypes was divided by the size of the smaller repertoire. RTK rarefaction, the Chao1 estimator, and Recon v2.1 estimates of unobserved clonotypes were used to assess repertoire richness. For all TCRbeta clonotypes obtained by the gDNA method from a few donors, generation probabilities were computed with OLGA. In its TCRdb copy, this immuneACCESS table keeps in-frame sequences only and misses some clones. Where compared with another copy, unresolved V genes explain less than half of these, and the others have no known cause. That table gives V, J and clone size, and the DNA gave D and trimming. In this sample the table shows fewer than 2.5 million clones, roughly 93% of which occur a single time. The ten largest clonotypes hold approximately 0.35% of the sample.

A word on this clone: Its specific antigen is unknown. Base qualities are missing; no much larger clone stands one base away.

The donors were healthy, HIV-negative adults who had no recently reported acute infections or vaccinations. Every donor was a Caucasian adult living in Nashville, Tennessee, USA. CD4+ T cells were enriched through magnetic negative selection, after which naive cells were positively selected on CD45RA and the remaining negative fraction served as the memory subset. Blood was obtained by leukapheresis, after which PBMCs were separated by Ficoll-Histopaque density gradient centrifugation and cryopreserved in liquid nitrogen vapor phase. Analytical flow cytometry was used to check the purity and quantity of every magnetically sorted T cell population. From each sorted fraction, genomic DNA was isolated and quantified by UV absorbance on a Nanodrop 2000c. The CDR3 numbers 15 residues from cysteine through phenylalanine. CDR3 DNA only is kept here, 45 bases in frame from base 1. CDR1 and CDR2 (SQVTM, ANQGSEA) derive from the germline V gene. V is shortened by 6 bases, J by 1 base, and the region joining them spans 13 bases.

General findings and caveats noted by the study authors: Because the study included only a small number of donors, the genetic and exposure-history diversity represented was limited. Incomplete sequencing was indicated by rarefaction of sorted-subset datasets, despite the large sequencing depth. Clonotypes shared by all four sorted-subset donors showed higher generation probabilities than non-shared clonotypes. Pairwise subsampling indicated that sequencing depth was expected to affect the degree of clonotype sharing among donors. About 4.5% of naive CD4, 3.5% of naive CD8, about 2.4% of memory CD4, and 0.35% to 0.4% of memory CD8 clonotypes were shared across four donors. Naive subsets generally had larger estimated clonotype richness than memory subsets did. Sampling was restricted to blood, and TCR repertoires in tissues likely differ from the TCR repertoires found in blood.

The sequence came from a man aged 18 to 35 in good health. Some clones in this sample may be carry-over from other donors' samples. The sequenced material came from naive CD4+ T cells from PBMCs. The meaning of the sample's cell subset or site label: CD45RA+ positively selected. This chain is built from TRBV29-1 and TRBJ2-6; the D segment is perhaps TRBD1 or TRBD2, each sharing 6 matched bases. The CDR3 region: CSVAGQFSGANVLTF. The sequenced DNA is TGCAGCGTGGCGGGACAATTTTCTGGGGCCAACGTCCTGACTTTC. The variable domain in full, with residues beyond the CDR3 obtained from the reference TRBV29-1 and TRBJ2-6 genes, is SAVISQKPSRDICQRGTSLTIQCQVDSQVTMMFWYRQQPGQSLTLIATANQGSEATYESGFVIDKFPISRPNLTFSTLTVSNMSPEDSSIYLCSVAGQFSGANVLTFGAGSRLTVL.